This TCR beta chain was found in a study of cytomegalovirus exposure and HLA in healthy donors. About the research overall: The study's early data release held some 85 million unique TCRs from HLA-typed donors. The study's findings and limits: Most CMV-associated TCR beta chains were later found to appear HLA-restricted.

In regard to this clone: The target antigen is unknown.

The PCR had 60 Vbeta and 13 Jbeta primers. Generated by immunoSEQ multiplex PCR, the TCRdb table keeps only in-frame clones and is missing some. Of 160,000 or so clones in the sample, roughly two thirds were seen once. Healthy bone marrow donors made up the donor group. This receptor was identified in a woman aged 30 to 39 in good health and CMV-seronegative. The sequencing input was PBMCs.

CDR3 DNA sequence: TGTGCCAGCAGCAACCACCGGGACAGTTCCTACGAGCAGTACTTC. Encoded protein: CASSNHRDSSYEQYF. This sequence joins TRBV7-8 and TRBJ2-7; the match to TRBD1 covers 7 bases. Germline values: CDR1 SGHVS, CDR2 FQNEAQ. Unmatched junction bases numbered 8, after V lost 5 bases and J lost 1 base. There are 15 residues in the CDR3. Full variable domain (rest looked up from reference TRBV7-8 and TRBJ2-7): GAGVSQSPRYKVAKRGQDVALRCDPISGHVSLFWYQQALGQGPEFLTYFQNEAQLDKSGLPSDRFFAERPEGSVSTLKIQRTQQEDSAVYLCASSNHRDSSYEQYFGPGTRLTVT.